This T cell receptor beta chain was sequenced for a study of blood T cell repertoires in COVID-19. Whole-study context: In each case, the material was cDNA or gDNA derived from T cells, B-cell-depleted T cells, or PBMCs.

Per the authors' pipeline: Amplifying reference gene primers gave estimates of nucleated cell counts. Profiling relied on immunoSEQ multiplex PCR, and the TCRdb table lists in-frame clones only, not all of them. The D gene and trimming were derived from the DNA, and the V and J assignments and clone size from that table. Seen here are 110,000 or so clones, 84% observed once, and the top ten hold 5.5% to 8%. As for this clone: Other DNA sequences in the same sample also yield this CDR3.

CDR3 length: 15 residues. Trimming took 7 bases from V and 4 from J; bases not matched to a gene: 7. Germline-derived CDR1 and CDR2 are SGHRS and YFSETQ. The V call is TRBV5-1, the J call TRBJ2-1; 11 positions match TRBD2. Sequenced: peripheral blood. The sequence was obtained from a woman in her forties or fifties with acute or convalescent COVID-19. The CDR3 protein is CASSSGTSGYNEQFF. Here the CDR3 DNA reads TGCGCCAGCTCCTCCGGGACTAGCGGATACAATGAGCAGTTCTTC.